The rows below give T cell receptor beta chains drawn from one sample of a study of blood T cell repertoires in COVID-19. The repertoire was sequenced with immunoSEQ multiplex PCR; TCRdb's copy has only in-frame clones and lacks some. The repertoire includes about 150,000 clones, about 80% of them detected once, and 3% to 3.5% sits in the top ten. The sample was peripheral blood. The receptors here all came from an elderly woman with acute or convalescent COVID-19. The CDR3 runs from the conserved cysteine through the conserved F or W. Each record gives: clone size, J gene, D gene, V gene, CDR3 DNA, CDR3 protein. A D gene is named only where the DNA matches it firmly. Clone size is stated in some rows and not others, as once, few, many or a class when expanded.

clone size: few
J gene: TRBJ1-2
D gene: NA
V gene: TRBV7-2
CDR3 DNA: TGTGCCAGCAGCTTATATTCCCACACAGGGAGCTATGGCTACACCTTC
CDR3 protein: CASSLYSHTGSYGYTF

clone size: NA
J gene: TRBJ1-5
D gene: TRBD1
V gene: TRBV27
CDR3 DNA: TGTGCCGGCAGTTCCGACAGGGGGGATCAGCCCCAGCATTTT
CDR3 protein: CAGSSDRGDQPQHF

clone size: NA
J gene: TRBJ1-1
D gene: TRBD1
V gene: TRBV11-1
CDR3 DNA: TGTGCCAGCGGTACTAAGGGATCGGGACAGCACACTGAAGCTTTCTTT
CDR3 protein: CASGTKGSGQHTEAFF

clone size: NA
J gene: TRBJ1-2
D gene: TRBD1
V gene: TRBV6-5
CDR3 DNA: TGTGCCAGCAGCTTTAGGACAGGGTACACCAACGGCTACACCTTC
CDR3 protein: CASSFRTGYTNGYTF

clone size: NA
J gene: TRBJ1-5
D gene: NA
V gene: TRBV15
CDR3 DNA: TGTGCCACCAGCAGAGATAGTCCGGACCGGGAAGAGGGGCCCCAGCATTTT
CDR3 protein: CATSRDSPDREEGPQHF

clone size: NA
J gene: TRBJ1-1
D gene: TRBD1
V gene: TRBV7-6
CDR3 DNA: TGTGCCAGCAGCACCCCGACAGGGGGCTCGAACACTGAAGCTTTCTTT
CDR3 protein: CASSTPTGGSNTEAFF

clone size: few
J gene: TRBJ1-2
D gene: NA
V gene: TRBV27
CDR3 DNA: TGTGCCAGCAGTTTACTCAGGGATGGCGCAAGGGGCTACACCTTC
CDR3 protein: CASSLLRDGARGYTF

clone size: NA
J gene: TRBJ2-6
D gene: TRBD1
V gene: TRBV7-2
CDR3 DNA: TGTGCCAGCAGCTTAGTTGGGACAGGGCTAGTTGGGGCCAACGTCCTGACTTTC
CDR3 protein: CASSLVGTGLVGANVLTF

clone size: NA
J gene: TRBJ2-1
D gene: NA
V gene: TRBV21-1
CDR3 DNA: TGTGCCAGCAGGGGTTCATCCAGCGTCCCCTACAATGAGCAGTTCTTC
CDR3 protein: CASRGSSSVPYNEQFF

clone size: NA
J gene: TRBJ1-5
D gene: TRBD1
V gene: TRBV4-1
CDR3 DNA: TGCGCCAGCAGGGCTACAGGGGGCTCATGGGGTCAGCCCCAGCATTTT
CDR3 protein: CASRATGGSWGQPQHF

clone size: NA
J gene: TRBJ1-3
D gene: NA
V gene: TRBV5-4
CDR3 DNA: TGTGCCAGCAGCTTGGGGGGAGCTGGAAACACCATATATTTT
CDR3 protein: CASSLGGAGNTIYF

clone size: NA
J gene: TRBJ2-3
D gene: TRBD2
V gene: TRBV7-3
CDR3 DNA: TGTGCCAGCAGCGTAACCGGGACTACCCAGGCAAGGGATACGCAGTATTTT
CDR3 protein: CASSVTGTTQARDTQYF

clone size: once
J gene: TRBJ2-3
D gene: TRBD1
V gene: TRBV6-6
CDR3 DNA: TGTGCCAGCAGTTATAGTGGGACAGGGGGCGGGAATACGCAGTATTTT
CDR3 protein: CASSYSGTGGGNTQYF

clone size: NA
J gene: TRBJ1-3
D gene: NA
V gene: TRBV6-5
CDR3 DNA: TGTGCCAGCAGTTACGGTTCAGGCTCTGGAAACACCATATATTTT
CDR3 protein: CASSYGSGSGNTIYF

clone size: NA
J gene: TRBJ2-1
D gene: NA
V gene: TRBV19
CDR3 DNA: TGTGCCAGTAGTATGTGGGACTTCACCTACAATGAGCAGTTCTTC
CDR3 protein: CASSMWDFTYNEQFF

clone size: NA
J gene: TRBJ1-1
D gene: NA
V gene: TRBV7-8
CDR3 DNA: TGTGCCAGCAGCTTACCCCCAAGGACAGATTTTCGGAACACTGAAGCTTTCTTT
CDR3 protein: CASSLPPRTDFRNTEAFF